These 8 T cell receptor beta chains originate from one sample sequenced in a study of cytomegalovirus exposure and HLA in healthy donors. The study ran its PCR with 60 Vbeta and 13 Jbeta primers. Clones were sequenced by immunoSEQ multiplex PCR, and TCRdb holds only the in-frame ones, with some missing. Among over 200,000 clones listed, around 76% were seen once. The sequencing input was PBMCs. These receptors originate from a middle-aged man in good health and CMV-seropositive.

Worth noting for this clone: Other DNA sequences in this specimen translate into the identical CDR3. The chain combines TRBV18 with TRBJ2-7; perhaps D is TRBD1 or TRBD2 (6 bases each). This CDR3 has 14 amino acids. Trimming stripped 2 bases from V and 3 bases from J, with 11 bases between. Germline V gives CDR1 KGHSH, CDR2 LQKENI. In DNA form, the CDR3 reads TGTGCCAGCTCACCAGGTGGAGGGGGCTACGAGCAGTACGTC. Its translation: CASSPGGGGYEQYV.

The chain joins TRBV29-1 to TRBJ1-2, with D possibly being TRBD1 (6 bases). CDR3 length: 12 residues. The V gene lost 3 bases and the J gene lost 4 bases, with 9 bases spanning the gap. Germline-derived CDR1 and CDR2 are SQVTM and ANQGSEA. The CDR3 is CSVEDSGYGYTF. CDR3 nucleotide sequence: TGCAGCGTTGAGGACAGTGGCTATGGCTACACCTTC.

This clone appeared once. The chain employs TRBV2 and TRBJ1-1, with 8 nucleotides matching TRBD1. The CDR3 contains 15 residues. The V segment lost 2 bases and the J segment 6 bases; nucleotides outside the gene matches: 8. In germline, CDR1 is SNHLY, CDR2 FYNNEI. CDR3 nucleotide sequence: TGTGCCAGCAGTGAACTCGGCAGGGGGCGACCTGAAGCTTTCTTT. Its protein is CASSELGRGRPEAFF. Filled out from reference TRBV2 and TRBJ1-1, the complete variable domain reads EPEVTQTPSHQVTQMGQEVILRCVPISNHLYFYWYRQILGQKVEFLVSFYNNEISEKSEIFDDQFSVERPDGSNFTLKIRSTKLEDSAMYFCASSELGRGRPEAFFGQGTRLTVV.

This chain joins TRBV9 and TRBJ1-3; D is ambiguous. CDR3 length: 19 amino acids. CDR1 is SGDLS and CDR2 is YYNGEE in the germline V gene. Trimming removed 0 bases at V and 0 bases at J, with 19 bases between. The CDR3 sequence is CASSVEPGRVYDSGNTIYF. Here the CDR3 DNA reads TGTGCCAGCAGCGTAGAACCAGGTCGCGTGTACGACTCTGGAAACACCATATATTTT.

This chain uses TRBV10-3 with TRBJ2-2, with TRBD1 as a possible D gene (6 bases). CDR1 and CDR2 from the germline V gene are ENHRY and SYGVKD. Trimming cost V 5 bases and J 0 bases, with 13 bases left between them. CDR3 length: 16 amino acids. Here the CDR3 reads CAISKGDGTNTGELFF. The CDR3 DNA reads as TGTGCCATCAGTAAGGGGGACGGCACGAACACCGGGGAGCTGTTTTTT.

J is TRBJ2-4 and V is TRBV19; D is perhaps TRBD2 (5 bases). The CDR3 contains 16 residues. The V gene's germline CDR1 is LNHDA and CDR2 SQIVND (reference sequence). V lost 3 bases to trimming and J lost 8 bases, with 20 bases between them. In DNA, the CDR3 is TGTGCCAGTAGTATGCCCCGGGATAGCAGAGAGGACATTCAGTACTTC. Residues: CASSMPRDSREDIQYF.

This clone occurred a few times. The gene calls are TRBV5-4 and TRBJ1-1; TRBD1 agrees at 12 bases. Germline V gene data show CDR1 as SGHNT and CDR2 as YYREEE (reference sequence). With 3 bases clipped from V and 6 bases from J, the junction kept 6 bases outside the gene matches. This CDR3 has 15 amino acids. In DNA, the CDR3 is TGTGCCAGCAGCTGGGGACAGGGGGCGATCCCTGAAGCTTTCTTT. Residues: CASSWGQGAIPEAFF. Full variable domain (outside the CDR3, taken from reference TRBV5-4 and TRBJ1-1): ETGVTQSPTHLIKTRGQQVTLRCSSQSGHNTVSWYQQALGQGPQFIFQYYREEENGRGNFPPRFSGLQFPNYSSELNVNALELDDSALYLCASSWGQGAIPEAFFGQGTRLTVV.

CDR3 region: CASSVGFGGGYEQYF. For the CDR3, the DNA is TGTGCCAGCAGTGTAGGGTTCGGGGGTGGCTACGAGCAGTACTTC. The chain joins TRBV27 to TRBJ2-7, with a tentative D call TRBD2 (6 bases). The germline V gene has CDR1 MNHEY and CDR2 SMNVEV (reference sequence). V lost 5 bases and J 3 bases, leaving 17 bases between the germline ends. The CDR3 is made up of 15 amino acids.